The rows below give T cell receptor beta chains drawn from one sample of a study of shared clonotypes between healthy human individuals. Here immunoSEQ multiplex PCR was the method, and the copy in TCRdb shows in-frame clones only, minus some. Of some 1,900,000 clones in the sample, approximately 94% were seen once. Sequenced: naive CD8+ T cells sorted from blood. The receptors stem from a man in his late teens or twenties in good health. Each CDR3 is given with its conserved first and last residue. D genes are given only for firm matches. Expanded clones are given a class, and other clones once, few, many or no size at all.

CDR3 DNA: TGCGCCAGCAGCTTGTTTACCGGGACTGAAGCTTTCTTT; CDR3 protein: CASSLFTGTEAFF; clone size: -; V gene: TRBV5-1; CDR3 length: 13; D gene: -; J gene: TRBJ1-1
CDR3 DNA: TGTGCCAGCAGTTTGGGGGGGAGCGGTGGCGAGCAGTACTTC; CDR3 protein: CASSLGGSGGEQYF; clone size: -; V gene: TRBV28; CDR3 length: 14; D gene: TRBD2; J gene: TRBJ2-7
CDR3 DNA: TGTGCCAGCAGTCCACAGGGGAATGCCTATGGCTACACCTTC; CDR3 protein: CASSPQGNAYGYTF; clone size: -; V gene: TRBV28; CDR3 length: 14; D gene: TRBD1; J gene: TRBJ1-2
CDR3 DNA: TGCGCCAGCAGCCCCGCTCTCCTTCCCCAAGACGAGCAGTACTTC; CDR3 protein: CASSPALLPQDEQYF; clone size: -; V gene: TRBV4-1; CDR3 length: 15; D gene: -; J gene: TRBJ2-7
CDR3 DNA: TGTGCCAGCAGCGGCCCTACAGGGAACTATGGCTACACCTTC; CDR3 protein: CASSGPTGNYGYTF; clone size: -; V gene: TRBV9; CDR3 length: 14; D gene: -; J gene: TRBJ1-2
CDR3 DNA: TGTGCCAGCAGGGGGCGCGGGTTAGATACGCAGTATTTT; CDR3 protein: CASRGRGLDTQYF; clone size: -; V gene: TRBV19; CDR3 length: 13; D gene: TRBD1; J gene: TRBJ2-3
CDR3 DNA: TGTGCCAGCTCACCATTAGACAGGGAGAGCTCCTACGAGCAGTACTTC; CDR3 protein: CASSPLDRESSYEQYF; clone size: -; V gene: TRBV18; CDR3 length: 16; D gene: TRBD1; J gene: TRBJ2-7
CDR3 DNA: TGTGCCAGCAGCTTAGTGCGTGTTTCGAGCTCGGCACCCCTCCACTTT; CDR3 protein: CASSLVRVSSSAPLHF; clone size: -; V gene: TRBV7-2; CDR3 length: 16; D gene: -; J gene: TRBJ1-6
CDR3 DNA: TGTGCCAGCAGTGTTTTATCCTCTGGGGCCAACGTCCTGACTTTC; CDR3 protein: CASSVLSSGANVLTF; clone size: -; V gene: TRBV6-1; CDR3 length: 15; D gene: -; J gene: TRBJ2-6
CDR3 DNA: TGTGCCAGCAGCCGCTACAGGGGGGAAGGTGGAGATACGCAGTATTTT; CDR3 protein: CASSRYRGEGGDTQYF; clone size: -; V gene: TRBV4-2; CDR3 length: 16; D gene: TRBD1; J gene: TRBJ2-3
CDR3 DNA: TGTGCCAGCAGTGAAGGACAGGGAAAGGGTAATGAGCAGTTCTTC; CDR3 protein: CASSEGQGKGNEQFF; clone size: -; V gene: TRBV2; CDR3 length: 15; D gene: TRBD1; J gene: TRBJ2-1
CDR3 DNA: TGTGCCAGCAGTTCTATTGGGGCCAACGTCCTGACTTTC; CDR3 protein: CASSSIGANVLTF; clone size: -; V gene: TRBV6-5; CDR3 length: 13; D gene: -; J gene: TRBJ2-6
CDR3 DNA: TGTGCCAGCAGCACAACAAAGCGGGAGGGCACAGATACGCAGTATTTT; CDR3 protein: CASSTTKREGTDTQYF; clone size: -; V gene: TRBV9; CDR3 length: 16; D gene: TRBD2; J gene: TRBJ2-3
CDR3 DNA: TGTGCCTGGAGTATGGAGAACAGAGATACGCAGTATTTT; CDR3 protein: CAWSMENRDTQYF; clone size: -; V gene: TRBV30; CDR3 length: 13; D gene: -; J gene: TRBJ2-3
CDR3 DNA: TGTGCCAGCAGCTCAGCCCAACGGTGGGGAGGAGGCGGCTACACCTTC; CDR3 protein: CASSSAQRWGGGGYTF; clone size: -; V gene: TRBV7-9; CDR3 length: 16; D gene: -; J gene: TRBJ1-2
CDR3 DNA: TGTGCCAGCAGTTGGACCCAGACAGGGGTTCCTTTTAGCACAGATACGCAGTATTTT; CDR3 protein: CASSWTQTGVPFSTDTQYF; clone size: -; V gene: TRBV27; CDR3 length: 19; D gene: TRBD1; J gene: TRBJ2-3
CDR3 DNA: TGCAGCGTACTCTTCCAGGGGGCGGGCGAGCAGTACTTC; CDR3 protein: CSVLFQGAGEQYF; clone size: -; V gene: TRBV29-1; CDR3 length: 13; D gene: TRBD1; J gene: TRBJ2-7
CDR3 DNA: TGTGCCATCAGTGACGCGGGGAACACCGGGGAGCTGTTTTTT; CDR3 protein: CAISDAGNTGELFF; clone size: -; V gene: TRBV10-3; CDR3 length: 14; D gene: -; J gene: TRBJ2-2
CDR3 DNA: TGTGCCAGCAGCTCGCTGACAGGGAGCTCCTACAATGAGCAGTTCTTC; CDR3 protein: CASSSLTGSSYNEQFF; clone size: -; V gene: TRBV13; CDR3 length: 16; D gene: TRBD1; J gene: TRBJ2-1
CDR3 DNA: TGTGCCGGAGCTCAGGGGGGGACAGAGGATGACTTAGCCAAAAACATTCAGTACTTC; CDR3 protein: CAGAQGGTEDDLAKNIQYF; clone size: -; V gene: TRBV28; CDR3 length: 19; D gene: -; J gene: TRBJ2-4
CDR3 DNA: TGTGCCAGCAGCCCCTGGGAAGGGTCCTACGAGCAGTACTTC; CDR3 protein: CASSPWEGSYEQYF; clone size: -; V gene: TRBV7-9; CDR3 length: 14; D gene: -; J gene: TRBJ2-7
CDR3 DNA: TGTGCCAGCAGCTTAGGCCCGGGCCTTACCCCTGAGCAGTTCTTC; CDR3 protein: CASSLGPGLTPEQFF; clone size: -; V gene: TRBV7-9; CDR3 length: 15; D gene: -; J gene: TRBJ2-1
CDR3 DNA: TGTGCCAGCAGCGTAGCAGCGGGAGGGTCCTACGAGCAGTACTTC; CDR3 protein: CASSVAAGGSYEQYF; clone size: -; V gene: TRBV9; CDR3 length: 15; D gene: TRBD2; J gene: TRBJ2-7
CDR3 DNA: TGCGCCAGCAGTGAAGTGAGCAAAGATACGCAGTATTTT; CDR3 protein: CASSEVSKDTQYF; clone size: -; V gene: TRBV10-2; CDR3 length: 13; D gene: -; J gene: TRBJ2-3
CDR3 DNA: TGTGCCAGCAGCCAAGAAGGACTAGCGGTTTGGAATGAGCAGTTCTTC; CDR3 protein: CASSQEGLAVWNEQFF; clone size: -; V gene: TRBV4-2; CDR3 length: 16; D gene: TRBD2; J gene: TRBJ2-1
CDR3 DNA: TGTGCCAGTAGAGGACAGGGCATGGAAAAACTGTTTTTT; CDR3 protein: CASRGQGMEKLFF; clone size: once; V gene: TRBV19; CDR3 length: 13; D gene: TRBD1; J gene: TRBJ1-4
CDR3 DNA: TGTGCCAGCAGTGCCCATGGGGGTTTCAGCGGGAGGAGTAATGAGCAGTTCTTC; CDR3 protein: CASSAHGGFSGRSNEQFF; clone size: -; V gene: TRBV6-1; CDR3 length: 18; D gene: TRBD2; J gene: TRBJ2-1
CDR3 DNA: TGTGCCAGCCGTTACCCGGTTCTAGGGACGGAGCAGTACTTC; CDR3 protein: CASRYPVLGTEQYF; clone size: -; V gene: TRBV2; CDR3 length: 14; D gene: -; J gene: TRBJ2-7
CDR3 DNA: TGTGCCAGCGGGACCGCTGCCGGATACGAGCAGTACTTC; CDR3 protein: CASGTAAGYEQYF; clone size: -; V gene: TRBV27; CDR3 length: 13; D gene: -; J gene: TRBJ2-7
CDR3 DNA: TGTGCCAGCAAGGAGACAGGCGTTGGTGAGACCCAGTACTTC; CDR3 protein: CASKETGVGETQYF; clone size: -; V gene: TRBV6-5; CDR3 length: 14; D gene: -; J gene: TRBJ2-5
CDR3 DNA: TGCGCCAGCAGTGAGTCGAAAGGACTAGCGTTAAGCTCCTACAATGAGCAGTTCTTC; CDR3 protein: CASSESKGLALSSYNEQFF; clone size: -; V gene: TRBV10-1; CDR3 length: 19; D gene: TRBD2; J gene: TRBJ2-1
CDR3 DNA: TGTGCCACCAGCGAGGGGGAGGGGAGAGGCTACACCTTC; CDR3 protein: CATSEGEGRGYTF; clone size: once; V gene: TRBV15; CDR3 length: 13; D gene: -; J gene: TRBJ1-2
CDR3 DNA: TGTGCCAGCAGCGCTGAGAGGGGCACTGAAGCTTTCTTT; CDR3 protein: CASSAERGTEAFF; clone size: -; V gene: TRBV9; CDR3 length: 13; D gene: -; J gene: TRBJ1-1
CDR3 DNA: TGTGCCAGCAGCGTAAGGGAGTGGGCTGGGGCCAACGTCCTGACTTTC; CDR3 protein: CASSVREWAGANVLTF; clone size: once; V gene: TRBV9; CDR3 length: 16; D gene: -; J gene: TRBJ2-6
CDR3 DNA: TGTGCCAGTAGACCCGACATGAACTATGGCTACACCTTC; CDR3 protein: CASRPDMNYGYTF; clone size: few; V gene: TRBV19; CDR3 length: 13; D gene: -; J gene: TRBJ1-2
CDR3 DNA: TGTGCCAGCAGTGAAACCGAGGCTAGCGGTATTACAGATACGCAGTATTTT; CDR3 protein: CASSETEASGITDTQYF; clone size: -; V gene: TRBV2; CDR3 length: 17; D gene: TRBD2; J gene: TRBJ2-3
CDR3 DNA: TGTGCCAGCAGCTTATATCAGGGTTCGAACACCGGGGAGCTGTTTTTT; CDR3 protein: CASSLYQGSNTGELFF; clone size: -; V gene: TRBV11-2; CDR3 length: 16; D gene: -; J gene: TRBJ2-2
CDR3 DNA: TGCGCCAGCAAACCCGAAGAGCAAGAGACCCAGTACTTC; CDR3 protein: CASKPEEQETQYF; clone size: -; V gene: TRBV4-1; CDR3 length: 13; D gene: -; J gene: TRBJ2-5
CDR3 DNA: TGTGCCAGCAGCATCATGGGGCGGGACTATGGTTTT; CDR3 protein: CASSIMGRDYGF; clone size: -; V gene: TRBV7-9; CDR3 length: 12; D gene: TRBD2; J gene: TRBJ2-3
CDR3 DNA: TGTGCCAGCAGCTTTATGGAGACGGATATTTATGGCTACACCTTC; CDR3 protein: CASSFMETDIYGYTF; clone size: -; V gene: TRBV5-8; CDR3 length: 15; D gene: -; J gene: TRBJ1-2
CDR3 DNA: TGTGCCAGCAGCTCTTTAAAGGGGGCGATAAACAATGAGCAGTTCTTC; CDR3 protein: CASSSLKGAINNEQFF; clone size: -; V gene: TRBV7-3; CDR3 length: 16; D gene: TRBD1; J gene: TRBJ2-1
CDR3 DNA: TGTGCCAGCAGTGAAGCGCTTCACTACGAGCAGTACTTC; CDR3 protein: CASSEALHYEQYF; clone size: -; V gene: TRBV6-1; CDR3 length: 13; D gene: -; J gene: TRBJ2-7
CDR3 DNA: TGTGCCAGCAGTGAATATCTACAGGGGAAAAACACTGAAGCTTTCTTT; CDR3 protein: CASSEYLQGKNTEAFF; clone size: -; V gene: TRBV25-1; CDR3 length: 16; D gene: TRBD1; J gene: TRBJ1-1
CDR3 DNA: TGTGCCAGCAGCTTAGCCGTTATAGGCCGACTAGCGGATTACAATGAGCAGTTCTTC; CDR3 protein: CASSLAVIGRLADYNEQFF; clone size: -; V gene: TRBV7-9; CDR3 length: 19; D gene: TRBD2; J gene: TRBJ2-1
CDR3 DNA: TGTGCCAGCAGTAAGGGAGGTGGCTACACCTTC; CDR3 protein: CASSKGGGYTF; clone size: few; V gene: TRBV6-5; CDR3 length: 11; D gene: -; J gene: TRBJ1-2
CDR3 DNA: TGCGCCAGCAGTGAGGGACAGGACACAGATACGCAGTATTTT; CDR3 protein: CASSEGQDTDTQYF; clone size: -; V gene: TRBV10-1; CDR3 length: 14; D gene: TRBD1; J gene: TRBJ2-3
CDR3 DNA: TGTGCCAGCAGCGAGACAGGGGGCCCCGAGGAGACCCAGTACTTC; CDR3 protein: CASSETGGPEETQYF; clone size: -; V gene: TRBV7-9; CDR3 length: 15; D gene: TRBD1; J gene: TRBJ2-5
CDR3 DNA: TGTGCCAGCAGCTTCCCGAGCACAGATACGCAGTATTTT; CDR3 protein: CASSFPSTDTQYF; clone size: -; V gene: TRBV11-2; CDR3 length: 13; D gene: -; J gene: TRBJ2-3
CDR3 DNA: TGTGCCAGCAGCTTATGGGGCGGGTCTGAGACCCAGTACTTC; CDR3 protein: CASSLWGGSETQYF; clone size: -; V gene: TRBV7-6; CDR3 length: 14; D gene: -; J gene: TRBJ2-5
CDR3 DNA: TGTGCCACCACCCCTGGCAGGCAGGGGGGACCCCTCCACTTT; CDR3 protein: CATTPGRQGGPLHF; clone size: -; V gene: TRBV15; CDR3 length: 14; D gene: TRBD1; J gene: TRBJ1-6
CDR3 DNA: TGTGCCAGCAGTCCCCCCGAATCCGTGGATACGCAGTATTTT; CDR3 protein: CASSPPESVDTQYF; clone size: -; V gene: TRBV28; CDR3 length: 14; D gene: -; J gene: TRBJ2-3
CDR3 DNA: TGTGCCAGCAGTAGACAGGGACTAGCGGGAAACAATGAGCAGTTCTTC; CDR3 protein: CASSRQGLAGNNEQFF; clone size: -; V gene: TRBV27; CDR3 length: 16; D gene: TRBD2; J gene: TRBJ2-1
CDR3 DNA: TGTGCCAGCAGCTTAGTTCAGGGGGACAATCAGCCCCAGCATTTT; CDR3 protein: CASSLVQGDNQPQHF; clone size: -; V gene: TRBV7-8; CDR3 length: 15; D gene: TRBD1; J gene: TRBJ1-5
CDR3 DNA: TGTGCCAGCAGAAGACGGGGACAGGTGTCGGGCGGGGACCAAGAGACCCAGTACTTC; CDR3 protein: CASRRRGQVSGGDQETQYF; clone size: -; V gene: TRBV2; CDR3 length: 19; D gene: TRBD1; J gene: TRBJ2-5